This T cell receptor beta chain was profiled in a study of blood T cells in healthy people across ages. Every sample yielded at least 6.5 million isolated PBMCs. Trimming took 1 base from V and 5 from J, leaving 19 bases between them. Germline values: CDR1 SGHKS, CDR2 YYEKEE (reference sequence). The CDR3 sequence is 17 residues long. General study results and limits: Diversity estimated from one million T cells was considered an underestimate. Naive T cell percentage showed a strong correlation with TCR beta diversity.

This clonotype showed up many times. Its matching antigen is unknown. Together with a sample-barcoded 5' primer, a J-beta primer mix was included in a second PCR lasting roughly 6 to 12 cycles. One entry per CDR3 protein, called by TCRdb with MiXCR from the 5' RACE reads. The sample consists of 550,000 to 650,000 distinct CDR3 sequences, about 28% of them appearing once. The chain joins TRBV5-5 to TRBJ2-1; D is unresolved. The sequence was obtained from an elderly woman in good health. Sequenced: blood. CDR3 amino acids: CASSLTILSVGHNEQFF. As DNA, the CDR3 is TGTGCCAGCAGCTTGACCATCCTTTCGGTCGGCCACAATGAGCAGTTCTTC.